A single T cell receptor beta chain is shown here with its context. Antigen specificity is unknown. The sample is drawn from a study of cytomegalovirus exposure and HLA in healthy donors. Study-level information: The approximately 120 validation repertoires, a later analysis reported, used the same platform as the approximately 670 repertoires from the first cohort. Findings and caveats of the study: In the 120 validation repertoires, just under 95% of cluster scores exceeded 0, per a later analysis. The authors listed some 150 TCR beta chains as cytomegalovirus-associated.

This table comes from immunoSEQ multiplex PCR, and its TCRdb copy is limited to in-frame clones, with some not included. The sample consists of some 320,000 clones, approximately 86% of them appearing once. The donors were members of the validation cohort, which comprised 90 to 150 subjects and was separate from the first cohort of 600 to 800 subjects. This TCR was recovered from a woman aged 25 to 45 in good health and CMV-seropositive. The material sequenced was PBMCs.

The CDR3 is CASSLAGGRISDTQYF. The CDR3 DNA reads as TGTGCCAGCAGCTTAGCTGGCGGGAGGATCTCAGATACGCAGTATTTT. The chain is built from TRBV7-2 and TRBJ2-3, with 8 positions matching TRBD2. The CDR3 is 16 amino acids. The junction had 6 bases not matched to a gene; V was cut back by 0 bases and J by 4 bases. Germline CDR1 and CDR2: SGHTA and FQGNSA.